This T cell receptor beta chain was profiled in a study of radiotherapy plus CTLA-4 blockade in lung cancer. This table comes from immunoSEQ multiplex PCR, and its TCRdb copy is limited to in-frame clones, with some not included. The table records 35,000 to 40,000 clones, approximately 77% of them present only once. On this clone itself: This same CDR3 is encoded by further DNA sequences in the sample.

Germline V lookup: CDR1 SGDLS, CDR2 YYNGEE. The CDR3 length is 13 residues. Trimming took 1 base from V and 1 from J, leaving 5 bases between them. The chain employs TRBV9 and TRBJ1-1; D not resolved. The receptor was isolated from a human donor with non-small cell lung cancer who had stable disease on radiotherapy plus ipilimumab. The sequenced sample was peripheral blood, obtained from a patient treated with radiotherapy plus ipilimumab. CDR3 in amino acids: CASSVRGNTEAFF. The CDR3 nucleotides read TGTGCCAGCAGCGTACGGGGGAACACTGAAGCTTTCTTT.